The 13 T cell receptor beta chains below were found in one sample sequenced in a study of response to subunit inactivated influenza vaccine. Each CDR3 protein is one row after TCRdb ran MiXCR on the RT-PCR reads. This table holds 590,000 or so distinct CDR3 sequences, 14% found once. Source: PBMCs from blood, taken approximately 15 days before vaccination. All receptors come from a man aged 50 or older who received an inactivated influenza vaccine.

This clonotype was observed a handful of times. The V gene is TRBV19, the J gene TRBJ2-1; 9 positions agree with TRBD2. The CDR3 sequence is 13 residues long. From germline, CDR1 is LNHDA and CDR2 SQIVND (reference sequence). J lost 10 bases, V lost 5 bases, and 6 bases had no gene match. This chain's CDR3 is CASSGGLAFEQFF. CDR3 in DNA: TGTGCCAGTAGTGGGGGACTAGCTTTCGAGCAGTTCTTC.

This clonotype has only a few counts. The V gene is TRBV12-3 or TRBV12-4, the J gene TRBJ1-3; 7 nucleotides line up with TRBD1. The CDR3 covers 14 residues. Trimming took 3 bases from V and 5 from J; bases not matched to a gene: 4. CDR3 in DNA: TGTGCCAGCAGTTTTACAGGGGCGAGAAACACCATATATTTT. It codes for CASSFTGARNTIYF.

The chain uses TRBV20-1 and TRBJ2-3, with 7 bases aligning to TRBD1. The CDR3 runs 15 residues. V was clipped by 6 bases and J by 4 bases; unmatched bases: 13. CDR1 and CDR2 from the germline V gene are DFQATT and SNEGSKA (reference sequence). The CDR3 sequence: CSAQYRQGSADTQYF. CDR3 in DNA: TGCAGTGCCCAATATCGACAGGGATCAGCAGATACGCAGTATTTT.

This clonotype was seen repeatedly, ten times or more. This chain joins TRBV28 and TRBJ2-7, with D possibly matching TRBD2 (5 bases). The CDR3 consists of 16 residues. The V gene lost 4 bases and the J gene lost 0 bases, with 16 bases spanning the gap. Germline CDR1 is MDHEN and CDR2 is SYDVKM. CDR3 protein: CASSSSGGLDSYEQYF. The CDR3 DNA sequence: TGTGCCAGCAGTTCCTCCGGCGGACTTGACTCCTACGAGCAGTACTTC.

The rearrangement links TRBV10-3 to TRBJ2-3; D perhaps matches TRBD1 (6 bases). CDR1 is ENHRY and CDR2 is SYGVKD in the germline V gene. V shed 0 bases and J shed 9 bases, with 19 bases lying between them. The CDR3 is 16 amino acids. The DNA of the CDR3 is TGTGCCATCAGTGAGTCGAATGGGACAACCATACCCACGCAGTATTTT. Translation gives CAISESNGTTIPTQYF.

The V call is TRBV4-1, the J call TRBJ2-5, with D perhaps TRBD2 (5 bases). The CDR3 runs to 15 residues. V lost 1 base and J 0 bases, leaving 9 bases between the germline ends. Germline CDR1 MGHRA, CDR2 YSYEKL. The CDR3 nucleotides are TGCGCCAGCAGCCAAGCGCCGGGAAACCAAGAGACCCAGTACTTC. Protein product: CASSQAPGNQETQYF.

This clonotype showed up just a few times. The V gene is TRBV18, the J gene TRBJ2-1; tentative D call: TRBD1 (6 bases). The CDR3 is 15 amino acids. Per the germline V gene, CDR1 is KGHSH and CDR2 is LQKENI. Trimming cost V 4 bases and J 3 bases, with 13 bases left between them. CDR3 in amino acids: CASSQYRDIYNEQFF. The DNA for the CDR3 is TGTGCCAGCTCACAGTACCGGGACATCTACAATGAGCAGTTCTTC.

This clonotype was seen a few times. The chain is built from TRBV7-9 and TRBJ1-4; D uncertain. The CDR3 is made up of 13 amino acids. Trimming stripped 8 bases from V and 8 bases from J, with 15 bases between. Per the germline V gene, CDR1 is SEHNR and CDR2 is FQNEAQ (reference sequence). DNA of the CDR3: TGTGCCAGCTCGCAGTCGGTGCAGGAAAAACTGTTTTTT. Translating gives CASSQSVQEKLFF.

This clonotype was picked up a small number of times. The V call is TRBV6-2 or TRBV6-3, the J call TRBJ2-3; no clear D. CDR1 is MNHEY, CDR2 SVGEGT, per germline. The CDR3 has 13 residues. Trimming took off 2 bases at V and 10 bases at J, with 13 bases between the two ends. The CDR3 spells CASSYRWLQAQYF. The CDR3 region has the DNA TGTGCCAGCAGTTACCGGTGGCTTCAGGCGCAGTATTTT.

The J gene is TRBJ2-7, the V gene TRBV20-1; D not resolved. CDR3 length: 16 residues. Germline CDR1 reads DFQATT; CDR2 reads SNEGSKA (reference sequence). With 2 bases removed from V and 0 bases from J, the gap between germline ends came to 17 bases. DNA for the CDR3: TGCAGTGCTAGACCTCGGGCTCCCGCAGGCTCCTACGAGCAGTACTTC. Encoded protein: CSARPRAPAGSYEQYF.

This chain links TRBV28 with TRBJ2-5, with 8 bases lining up with TRBD1. J was trimmed by 4 bases and V by 4 bases; bases with no gene match: 11. This CDR3 region has 16 residues. In germline, CDR1 is MDHEN, CDR2 SYDVKM. This CDR3 is CASSSPGTRGRETQYF. CDR3 DNA sequence: TGTGCCAGCAGTTCCCCCGGGACCAGGGGGCGAGAGACCCAGTACTTC.

This clonotype turned up a few times. The rearrangement joins TRBV10-3 to TRBJ2-3; the D is unclear. Trimming removed 6 bases at V and 5 bases at J, with 9 bases between. Germline V gene lookup returns CDR1 ENHRY and CDR2 SYGVKD. The CDR3 sequence is 12 residues long. CDR3 in amino acids: CAIRQSRDTQYF. The CDR3 region has the DNA TGTGCCATCAGGCAAAGTCGAGATACGCAGTATTTT.

This clonotype was found a few times. The rearrangement uses TRBV10-3 and TRBJ1-2; no reliable D call. Per germline, CDR1 ENHRY and CDR2 SYGVKD. The CDR3 spans 14 residues. V was pared by 3 bases and J by 0 bases, with 8 bases between. CDR3 residues: CAISDSRANYGYTF. CDR3 DNA sequence: TGTGCCATCAGTGATTCCAGAGCTAACTATGGCTACACCTTC.